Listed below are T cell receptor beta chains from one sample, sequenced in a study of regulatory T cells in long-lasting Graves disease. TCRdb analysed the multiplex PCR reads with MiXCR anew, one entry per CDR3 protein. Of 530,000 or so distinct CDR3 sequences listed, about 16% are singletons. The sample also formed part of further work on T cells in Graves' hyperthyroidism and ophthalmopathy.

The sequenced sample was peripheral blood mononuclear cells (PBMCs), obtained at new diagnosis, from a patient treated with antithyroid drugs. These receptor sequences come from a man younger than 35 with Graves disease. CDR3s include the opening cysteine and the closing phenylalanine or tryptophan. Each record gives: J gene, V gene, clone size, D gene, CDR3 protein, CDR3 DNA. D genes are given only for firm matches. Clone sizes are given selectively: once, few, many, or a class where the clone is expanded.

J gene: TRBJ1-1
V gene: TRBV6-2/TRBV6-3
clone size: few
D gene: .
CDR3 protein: CASSYVGGSTEAFF
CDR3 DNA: TGTGCCAGCAGTTACGTGGGTGGGAGCACTGAAGCTTTCTTT

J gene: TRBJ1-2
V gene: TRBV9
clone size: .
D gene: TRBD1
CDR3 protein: CASSNAGGRYYGYTF
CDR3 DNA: TGTGCCAGCAGCAATGCAGGGGGCCGGTACTATGGCTACACCTTC

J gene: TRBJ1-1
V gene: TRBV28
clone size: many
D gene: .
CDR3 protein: CASSLARRNTEAFF
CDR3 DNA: TGTGCCAGCAGTTTAGCCAGGAGGAACACTGAAGCTTTCTTT

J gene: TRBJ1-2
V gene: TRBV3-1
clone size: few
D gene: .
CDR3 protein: CASSQVGGLYGYTF
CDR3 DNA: TGTGCCAGCAGCCAAGTGGGAGGTCTCTATGGCTACACCTTC

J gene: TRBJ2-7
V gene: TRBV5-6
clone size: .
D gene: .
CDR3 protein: CASSLGTAIYEQYF
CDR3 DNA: TGTGCCAGCAGCTTGGGGACAGCCATTTACGAGCAGTACTTC

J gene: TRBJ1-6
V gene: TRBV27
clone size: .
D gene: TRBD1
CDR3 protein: CASSSVWTGNNSPLHF
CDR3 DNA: TGTGCCAGCAGTTCAGTCTGGACAGGGAATAATTCACCCCTCCACTTT

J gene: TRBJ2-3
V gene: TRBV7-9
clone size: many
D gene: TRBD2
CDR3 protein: CASSLLAGATDTQYF
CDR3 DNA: TGTGCCAGCAGCCTACTAGCGGGAGCTACAGATACGCAGTATTTT

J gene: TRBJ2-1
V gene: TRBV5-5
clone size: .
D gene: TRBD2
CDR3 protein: CASSTWWDAGVSRSYNEQFF
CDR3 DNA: TGTGCCAGCAGCACTTGGTGGGACGCGGGAGTTTCTAGGTCCTACAATGAGCAGTTCTTC

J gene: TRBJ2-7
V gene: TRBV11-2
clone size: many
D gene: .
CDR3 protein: CASSSHEQYF
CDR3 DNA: TGTGCCAGCAGTAGCCACGAGCAGTACTTC

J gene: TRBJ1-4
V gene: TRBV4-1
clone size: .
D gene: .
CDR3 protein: CASSQGGGTQNEKLFF
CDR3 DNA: TGCGCCAGCAGCCAAGGGGGCGGGACACAAAATGAAAAACTGTTTTTT

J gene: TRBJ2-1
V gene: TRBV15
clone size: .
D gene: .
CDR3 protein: CATKEGRRDNEQFF
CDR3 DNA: TGTGCCACCAAGGAGGGCAGGCGAGACAATGAGCAGTTCTTC

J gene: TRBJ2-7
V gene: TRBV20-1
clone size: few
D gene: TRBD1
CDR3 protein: CSAAPDRGAYEQYF
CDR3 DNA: TGCAGTGCCGCTCCGGACAGGGGGGCCTACGAGCAGTACTTC

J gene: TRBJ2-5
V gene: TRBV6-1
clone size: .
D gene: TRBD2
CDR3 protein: CASTFRLAGRGSETQYF
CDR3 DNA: TGTGCCAGCACATTTCGCCTAGCGGGAAGGGGAAGCGAGACCCAGTACTTC

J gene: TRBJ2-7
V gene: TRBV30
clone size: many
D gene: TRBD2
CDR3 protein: CAWSAIERRGLFDEQYF
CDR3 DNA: TGTGCCTGGAGTGCAATTGAGAGAAGGGGACTATTCGACGAGCAGTACTTC

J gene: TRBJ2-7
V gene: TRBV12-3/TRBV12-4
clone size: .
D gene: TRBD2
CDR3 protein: CASSSLAGFDEQYF
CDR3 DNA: TGTGCCAGCAGTTCCCTAGCGGGATTCGACGAGCAGTACTTC

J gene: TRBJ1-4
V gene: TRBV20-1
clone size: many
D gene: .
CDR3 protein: CSARGTATNEKLFF
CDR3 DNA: TGCAGTGCTCGAGGGACCGCCACTAATGAAAAACTGTTTTTT

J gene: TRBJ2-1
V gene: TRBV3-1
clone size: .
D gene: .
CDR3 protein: CASSQAREQFF
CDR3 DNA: TGTGCCAGCAGCCAAGCCCGTGAGCAGTTCTTC

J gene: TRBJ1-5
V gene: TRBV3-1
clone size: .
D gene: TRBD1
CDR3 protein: CASSQAGTGANQPQHF
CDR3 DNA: TGTGCCAGCAGCCAAGCCGGGACAGGGGCCAATCAGCCCCAGCATTTT

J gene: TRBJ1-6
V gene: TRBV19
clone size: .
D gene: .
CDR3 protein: CASSISIDLPDSPLHF
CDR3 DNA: TGTGCCAGTAGTATAAGCATCGACCTACCGGATTCACCCCTCCACTTT

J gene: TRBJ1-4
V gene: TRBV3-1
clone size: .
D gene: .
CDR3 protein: CASRENEKLFF
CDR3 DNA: TGTGCCAGCAGGGAAAATGAAAAACTGTTTTTT

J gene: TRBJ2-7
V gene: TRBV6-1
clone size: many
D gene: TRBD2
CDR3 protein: CATAEGLAGVDEQYF
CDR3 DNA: TGTGCCACCGCTGAGGGACTAGCGGGAGTTGACGAGCAGTACTTC

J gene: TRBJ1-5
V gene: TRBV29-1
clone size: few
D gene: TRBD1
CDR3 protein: CSVRTGTATQHF
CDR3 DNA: TGCAGCGTCCGGACAGGGACAGCGACCCAGCATTTT

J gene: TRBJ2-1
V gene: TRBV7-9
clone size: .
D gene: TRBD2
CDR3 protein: CASSLFSLAGNNEQFF
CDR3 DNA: TGTGCCAGCAGCTTATTCTCACTAGCGGGGAACAATGAGCAGTTCTTC

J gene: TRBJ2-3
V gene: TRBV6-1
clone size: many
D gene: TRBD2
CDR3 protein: CASSEPLAGAGDTQYF
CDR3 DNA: TGTGCCAGCAGTGAGCCCTTAGCGGGAGCGGGAGATACGCAGTATTTT

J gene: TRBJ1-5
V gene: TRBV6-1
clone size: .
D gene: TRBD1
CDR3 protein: CASSVDREYSNQPQHF
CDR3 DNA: TGTGCCAGCAGTGTGGACAGGGAGTATAGCAATCAGCCCCAGCATTTT

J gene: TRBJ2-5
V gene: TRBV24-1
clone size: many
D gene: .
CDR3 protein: CATSDRAEQETQYF
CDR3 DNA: TGTGCCACCAGTGATAGGGCCGAGCAGGAGACCCAGTACTTC

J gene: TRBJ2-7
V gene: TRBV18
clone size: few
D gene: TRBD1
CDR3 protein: CASSPLSLSGTGIYEQYF
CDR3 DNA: TGTGCCAGCTCACCTCTGTCCCTGTCCGGGACAGGGATCTACGAGCAGTACTTC

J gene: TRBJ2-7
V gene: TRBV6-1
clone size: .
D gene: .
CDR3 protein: CASSKSSSYEQYF
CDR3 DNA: TGTGCCAGCTCTAAGTCGAGCTCCTACGAGCAGTACTTC

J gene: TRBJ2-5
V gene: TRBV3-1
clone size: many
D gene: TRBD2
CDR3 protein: CASSQDPSSGRGGETQYF
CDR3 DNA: TGTGCCAGCAGCCAAGATCCGTCTAGCGGGAGAGGAGGGGAGACCCAGTACTTC

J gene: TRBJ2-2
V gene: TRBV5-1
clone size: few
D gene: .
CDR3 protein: CASSLDGEGGELFF
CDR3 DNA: TGCGCCAGCAGCTTGGACGGTGAGGGCGGGGAGCTGTTTTTT

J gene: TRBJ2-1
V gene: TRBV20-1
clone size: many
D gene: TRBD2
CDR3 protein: CSARLLAGINNEQFF
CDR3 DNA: TGCAGTGCGCGACTACTAGCGGGAATAAACAATGAGCAGTTCTTC

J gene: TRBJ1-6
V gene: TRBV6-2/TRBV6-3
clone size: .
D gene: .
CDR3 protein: CASSEAERRDPAPLHF
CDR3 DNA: TGTGCCAGCAGTGAGGCGGAGAGACGGGATCCGGCACCCCTCCACTTT

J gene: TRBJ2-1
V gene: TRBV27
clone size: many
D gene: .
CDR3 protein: CASSLSGGPSYNEQFF
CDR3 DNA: TGTGCCAGCAGTTTATCGGGCGGGCCCTCCTACAATGAGCAGTTCTTC

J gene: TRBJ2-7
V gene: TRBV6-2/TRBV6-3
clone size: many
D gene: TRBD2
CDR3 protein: CASSPGLATYEQYF
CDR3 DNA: TGTGCCAGCAGTCCCGGACTAGCTACGTACGAGCAGTACTTC

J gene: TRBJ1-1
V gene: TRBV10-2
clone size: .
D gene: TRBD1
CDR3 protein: CASISGGQGVNTEAFF
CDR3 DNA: TGCGCCAGCATAAGCGGGGGACAGGGGGTAAACACTGAAGCTTTCTTT

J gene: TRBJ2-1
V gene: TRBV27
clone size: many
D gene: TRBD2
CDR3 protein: CASSHQSRTSKLVEQFF
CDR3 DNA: TGTGCCAGCAGTCACCAATCTCGGACTAGTAAGCTCGTTGAGCAGTTCTTC

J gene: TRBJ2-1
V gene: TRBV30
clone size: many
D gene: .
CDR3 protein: CAWSSDSGPYNEQFF
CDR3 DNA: TGTGCCTGGAGTTCTGACAGCGGCCCCTACAATGAGCAGTTCTTC

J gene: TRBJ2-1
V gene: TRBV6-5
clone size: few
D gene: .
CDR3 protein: CASSYGNNEQFF
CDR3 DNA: TGTGCCAGCAGTTACGGCAACAATGAGCAGTTCTTC

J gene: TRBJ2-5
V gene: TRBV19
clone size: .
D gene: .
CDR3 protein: CASSIAGETQYF
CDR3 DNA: TGTGCCAGTAGTATAGCGGGGGAGACCCAGTACTTC

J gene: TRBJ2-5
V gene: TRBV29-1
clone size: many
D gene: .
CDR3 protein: CSVEDHRGGVETQYF
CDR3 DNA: TGCAGCGTTGAAGATCACAGGGGAGGAGTAGAGACCCAGTACTTC

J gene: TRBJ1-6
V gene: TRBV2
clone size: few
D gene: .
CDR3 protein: CASSGEGASPLHF
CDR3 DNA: TGTGCCAGCAGTGGGGAGGGTGCTTCACCCCTCCACTTT

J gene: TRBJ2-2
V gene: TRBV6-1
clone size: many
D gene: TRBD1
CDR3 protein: CASSEVTGLTGELFF
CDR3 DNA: TGTGCCAGCAGTGAAGTGACAGGGTTGACCGGGGAGCTGTTTTTT

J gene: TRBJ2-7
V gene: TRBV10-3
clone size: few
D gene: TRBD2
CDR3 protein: CAISESGSGSSHEQYF
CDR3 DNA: TGTGCCATCAGTGAGTCCGGTAGCGGGAGCTCCCACGAGCAGTACTTC

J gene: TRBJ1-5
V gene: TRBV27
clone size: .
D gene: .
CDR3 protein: CASSLNGVANQPQHF
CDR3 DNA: TGTGCCAGCAGTTTAAATGGGGTCGCCAATCAGCCCCAGCATTTT

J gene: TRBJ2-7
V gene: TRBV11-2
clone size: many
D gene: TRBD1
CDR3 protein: CASSRNDRTGEYEQYF
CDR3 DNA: TGTGCCAGCAGCCGCAATGATCGGACAGGAGAATACGAGCAGTACTTC

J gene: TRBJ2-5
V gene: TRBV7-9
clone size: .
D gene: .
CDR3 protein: CASSPLGRWETQYF
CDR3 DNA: TGTGCCAGCAGCCCCCTGGGTAGATGGGAGACCCAGTACTTC

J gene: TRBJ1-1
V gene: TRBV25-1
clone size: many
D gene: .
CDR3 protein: CASSEWKGTNTEAFF
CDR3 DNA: TGTGCCAGCAGTGAATGGAAAGGGACGAACACTGAAGCTTTCTTT

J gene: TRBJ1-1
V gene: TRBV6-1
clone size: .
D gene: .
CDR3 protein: CASSLQHIMNTEAFF
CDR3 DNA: TGTGCCAGCAGTCTACAGCACATTATGAACACTGAAGCTTTCTTT

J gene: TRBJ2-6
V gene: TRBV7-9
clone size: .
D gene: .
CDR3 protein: CASSPPVLSGANVLTF
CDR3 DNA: TGTGCCAGCAGCCCCCCGGTCCTCTCTGGGGCCAACGTCCTGACTTTC

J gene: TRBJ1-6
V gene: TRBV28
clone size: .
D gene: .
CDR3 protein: CASSIGGAWSYNSPLHF
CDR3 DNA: TGTGCCAGCAGCATTGGGGGGGCTTGGTCCTATAATTCACCCCTCCACTTT

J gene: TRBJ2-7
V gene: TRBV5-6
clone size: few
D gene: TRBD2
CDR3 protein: CASSWGAGGPYEQYF
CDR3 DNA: TGTGCCAGCAGTTGGGGAGCGGGAGGGCCCTACGAGCAGTACTTC

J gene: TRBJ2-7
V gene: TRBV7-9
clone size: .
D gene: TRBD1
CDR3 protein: CASSSPGGPSYEQYF
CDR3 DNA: TGTGCCAGCAGCTCACCAGGGGGTCCCTCCTACGAGCAGTACTTC

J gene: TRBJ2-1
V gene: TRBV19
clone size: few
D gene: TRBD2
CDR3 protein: CASSFSGRAVNEQFF
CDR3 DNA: TGTGCCAGTAGTTTTAGCGGGAGGGCGGTCAATGAGCAGTTCTTC

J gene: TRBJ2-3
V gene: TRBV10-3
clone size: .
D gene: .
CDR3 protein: CAISESLGLRTPDTQYF
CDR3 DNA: TGTGCCATCAGTGAGTCCTTAGGACTAAGAACCCCAGATACACAGTATTTT